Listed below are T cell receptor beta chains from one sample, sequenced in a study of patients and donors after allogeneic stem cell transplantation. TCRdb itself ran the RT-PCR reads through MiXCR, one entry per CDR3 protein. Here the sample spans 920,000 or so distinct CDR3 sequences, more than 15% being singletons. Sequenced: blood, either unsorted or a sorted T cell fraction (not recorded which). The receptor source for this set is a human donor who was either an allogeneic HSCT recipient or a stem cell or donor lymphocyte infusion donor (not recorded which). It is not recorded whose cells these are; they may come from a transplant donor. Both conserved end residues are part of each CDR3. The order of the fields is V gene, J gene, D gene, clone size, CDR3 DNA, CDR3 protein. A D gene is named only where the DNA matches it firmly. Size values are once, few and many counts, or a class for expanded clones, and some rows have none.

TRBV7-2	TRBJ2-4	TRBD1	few	TGTGCCAGCAGCCCTAACCCACAGGACAGGAACATTCAGTACTTC	CASSPNPQDRNIQYF
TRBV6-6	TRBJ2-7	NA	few	TGTGCCAGCAGTTACTTGGACCCCTACGAGCAGTACTTC	CASSYLDPYEQYF
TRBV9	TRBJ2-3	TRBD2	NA	TGTGCCAGCAGCTCAAGCGGGGGGGCAGTTATCGCGAGCACAGATACGCAGTATTTT	CASSSSGGAVIASTDTQYF
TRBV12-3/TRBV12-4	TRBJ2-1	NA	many	TGTGCCAATTCCCCCGACGGGAATGAGCAGTTCTTC	CANSPDGNEQFF
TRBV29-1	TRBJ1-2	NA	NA	TGCAGCGTTGATGATTTGCTCGGGTTAGCTAACTATGGCTACACCTTC	CSVDDLLGLANYGYTF
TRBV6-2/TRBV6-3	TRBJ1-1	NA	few	TGTGCCAGCAGTTCCAACCTGAACACTGAAGCTTTCTTT	CASSSNLNTEAFF
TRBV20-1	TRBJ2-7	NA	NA	TGCAGTGCTAGTGGAAGCGCTGGCTACGAGCAGTACTTC	CSASGSAGYEQYF
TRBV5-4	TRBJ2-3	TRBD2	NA	TGTGCCAGCAGCTTGGCCGGGACTAGCGGAATCTCCACAGATACGCAGTATTTT	CASSLAGTSGISTDTQYF
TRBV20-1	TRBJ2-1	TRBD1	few	TGCAGTGCTAGAGAGGCGGGACAGGGCTCCTACAATGAGCAGTTCTTC	CSAREAGQGSYNEQFF
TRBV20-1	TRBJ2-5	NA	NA	TGCAGTGCCCCTGCGGCGGGTCTACCTGAGGAGACCCAGTACTTC	CSAPAAGLPEETQYF
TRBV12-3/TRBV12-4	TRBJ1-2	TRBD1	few	TGTGCCAGCAGTTTTCAGGGGGCGTCATATGGCTACACCTTC	CASSFQGASYGYTF
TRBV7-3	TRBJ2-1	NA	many	TGTGCCAGCAGCTTATTAACGGGCTTTCTCGGGTCGACTAAGTACAATGAGCAGTTCTTC	CASSLLTGFLGSTKYNEQFF
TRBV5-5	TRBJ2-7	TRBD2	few	TGTGCCAGCAGCTGGGGACTAGGGGAAGGAGAGCAGTACTTC	CASSWGLGEGEQYF
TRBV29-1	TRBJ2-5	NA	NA	TGCAGCGTTGAGGCTGGGACCCAGTACTTC	CSVEAGTQYF
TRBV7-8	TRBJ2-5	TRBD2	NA	TGTGCCAGCAGCTTAGCGCGGGGGGGGCGCGGAAAGACCCAGTACTTC	CASSLARGGRGKTQYF
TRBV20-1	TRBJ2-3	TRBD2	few	TGCAGTGCTCCCCGCTCCGGGACTAGCGTTCATTTT	CSAPRSGTSVHF
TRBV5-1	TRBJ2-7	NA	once	TGCGCCAGCAGCCCCCGCAGGGTTCGCGAGCAGTACTTC	CASSPRRVREQYF
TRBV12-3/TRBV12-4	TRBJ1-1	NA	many	TGTGCCAGCAGTCCCCCGAGGGCAGACCTTATGAACACTGAAGCTTTCTTT	CASSPPRADLMNTEAFF
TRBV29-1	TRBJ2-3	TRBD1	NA	TGCAGCGTTGAAGATAAGGGGACAGTCTGGGGTTCCCCAGATACGCAGTATTTT	CSVEDKGTVWGSPDTQYF
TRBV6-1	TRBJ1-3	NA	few	TGTGCCAGCAGTGGGCAGGGGCCATTCAACACCATATATTTT	CASSGQGPFNTIYF
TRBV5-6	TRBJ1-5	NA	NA	TGTGCCAGCAGGGCCACCGACAGCGGTTCTACTGAGGGGAGCAATCAGCCCCAGCATTTT	CASRATDSGSTEGSNQPQHF
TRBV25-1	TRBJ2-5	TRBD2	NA	TGTGCCAGCAGTGAATCCACCCCGGGGGGCCAAGAGACCCAGTACTTC	CASSESTPGGQETQYF
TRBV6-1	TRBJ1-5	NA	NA	TGTGCCAGCAGGCCCGGACGGACCAATCAGCCCCAGCATTTT	CASRPGRTNQPQHF
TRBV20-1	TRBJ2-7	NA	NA	TGCAGTGCTGGAAGGGGGGGAGGCTTCCCCTACGAGCAGTACTTC	CSAGRGGGFPYEQYF
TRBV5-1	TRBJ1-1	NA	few	TGCGCCAGCAGCTTGGTTTTGGGGGCGGGAACTGAAGCTTTCTTT	CASSLVLGAGTEAFF
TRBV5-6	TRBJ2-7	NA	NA	TGTGCCAGCAGCCTTAGCTTGACAGTCGAGCAGTACTTC	CASSLSLTVEQYF
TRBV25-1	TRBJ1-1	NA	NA	TGTGCCAGCAGTGTCCTCGGCAGCAAGAACACTGAAGCTTTCTTT	CASSVLGSKNTEAFF
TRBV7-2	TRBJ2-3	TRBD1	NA	TGTGCCAGCAGCAGCAGGACAGGGAACACAGATACGCAGTATTTT	CASSSRTGNTDTQYF
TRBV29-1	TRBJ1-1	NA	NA	TGCAGCGTTGCCCAGCGGGTAAATGCTGAAGCTTTCTTT	CSVAQRVNAEAFF
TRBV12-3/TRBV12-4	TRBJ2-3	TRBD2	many	TGTGCCAGCAGTTCTACAAGACTAGCGGAACTTACTAGCACAGATACGCAGTATTTT	CASSSTRLAELTSTDTQYF
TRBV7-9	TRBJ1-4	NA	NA	TGTGCCAGCAGCTTAGGGGGCAGGGATTCGGAAAAACTGTTTTTT	CASSLGGRDSEKLFF
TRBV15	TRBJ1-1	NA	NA	TGTGCCACCAGCAGAGCCTTGGTTGGGAACACTGAAGCTTTCTTT	CATSRALVGNTEAFF